The 2 T cell receptor beta chains below were found in one sample sequenced in a study of PD-L1 blockade in urothelial cancer. Time point noted: pretreatment peripheral blood. The assay was immunoSEQ multiplex PCR, and TCRdb's table has in-frame clones only and misses some. This table holds about 45,000 clones, 88% found once. This specimen was PBMCs, taken around atezolizumab (anti-PD-L1) treatment. All receptors derive from a donor at least 40 years old with urothelial cancer.

V gene TRBV28 combines with J gene TRBJ1-4; weak D call: TRBD1 (6 bases). Germline V lookup: CDR1 MDHEN, CDR2 SYDVKM. The CDR3 loop spans 15 amino acids. Trimming pared 5 bases from V and 5 bases from J, leaving 15 bases between. CDR3 coding DNA: TGTGCCAGCAGTGGATCGACAGGTGCCAATGAAAAACTGTTTTTT. Its protein is CASSGSTGANEKLFF.

The DNA of the CDR3 is TGTGCCAGCTCACCGAACAGAATAGCCAAAAACATTCAGTACTTC. Protein product: CASSPNRIAKNIQYF. The chain recombines TRBV18 with TRBJ2-4, with unresolved D. The CDR3 length is 15 residues. CDR1 and CDR2 from the germline V gene are KGHSH and LQKENI. Deletions cut 3 bases from V and 0 bases from J, with 9 bases between.